Shown below are 7 T cell receptor beta chains from a single sample sequenced in a study of vaccination effects on CD4 cells after COVID-19. These receptors have no identified antigens. It was after approximately 11 days of culture that CD4+ T cells were isolated. The assay was immunoSEQ multiplex PCR, and TCRdb's table has in-frame clones only and misses some. The data contain some 50,000 clones, 50% to 70% of them singletons. Sequenced material: CD4+ T cells from PBMCs cultured without peptide, taken before COVID-19 vaccination. Receptors were obtained from a human donor who received a COVID-19 vaccine.

This clone was seen more than once but under ten times. The chain uses TRBV3-1 (or the pseudogene TRBV3-2) and TRBJ1-2, with 8 bases that match TRBD1. The CDR3 has 16 amino acids. J lost 8 bases, V lost 4 bases, and 15 bases had no gene match. Germline V gene sequence: CDR1 LGHDT, CDR2 YNNKEL (reference sequence). The CDR3 nucleotides are TGTGCCAGCAGCCCAAGCTCTGGACAGGGTCTCTACGGCTACACCTTC. It specifies CASSPSSGQGLYGYTF.

By frequency in the sample, this clone is medium-sized. The CDR3, as DNA: TGCGCCAGCAGCCAAGAAGGGACAGTCGATCAGCCCCAGCATTTT. Translation gives CASSQEGTVDQPQHF. The gene calls are TRBV4-1 and TRBJ1-5; 7 bases are a match to TRBD1. CDR3 length: 15 residues. CDR1 is MGHRA and CDR2 is YSYEKL in the germline V gene. Trimming cost V 0 bases and J 5 bases; bases outside gene matches: 4.

This chain uses TRBV4-2 with TRBJ2-5, with 15 bases aligning to TRBD2. The length of the CDR3 is 20 residues. V gave up 2 bases and J gave up 5 bases; unmatched junction bases: 15. Germline V CDR1 and CDR2: LGHNA, YNFKEQ. CDR3 sequence: CASSQPQDRTSGRARETQYF. CDR3 DNA sequence: TGTGCCAGCAGCCAACCACAAGACCGGACTAGCGGGAGGGCCCGTGAGACCCAGTACTTC.

The chain uses TRBV11-2 and TRBJ2-7; 16 bases map to TRBD2. This CDR3 comprises 16 residues. Germline V gene sequence: CDR1 SGHAT, CDR2 FQNNGV. The V and J ends lost 0 bases and 5 bases, in that order; junction bases with no gene match: 1. The CDR3 is CASSLEGLAGGHEQYF. The CDR3 DNA reads as TGTGCCAGCAGCTTAGAGGGACTAGCGGGAGGGCACGAGCAGTACTTC.

The V and J genes are TRBV5-1 and TRBJ1-1, with D unclear. V was pared by 0 bases and J by 3 bases, with 12 bases between. Germline loops: CDR1 SGHRS, CDR2 YFSETQ. The CDR3 consists of 15 residues. CDR3 protein: CASSLEGLGDTEAFF. In DNA, the CDR3 is TGCGCCAGCAGCTTGGAAGGCCTCGGGGACACTGAAGCTTTCTTT.

The V and J genes are TRBV4-1 and TRBJ1-5; D possibly corresponds to TRBD1 (5 bases). V lost 1 base, J lost 0 bases, and 13 bases lay in between. The germline V gene encodes CDR1 MGHRA and CDR2 YSYEKL. The length of the CDR3 is 17 residues. The CDR3 here is CASSQGRDLYSNQPQHF. CDR3 bases: TGCGCCAGCAGCCAAGGTAGGGACCTTTATAGCAATCAGCCCCAGCATTTT.

The J gene is TRBJ1-5, the V gene TRBV2; D call uncertain. The CDR3 length is 12 residues. Germline V gene lookup returns CDR1 SNHLY and CDR2 FYNNEI. V was pared by 5 bases and J by 4 bases, with 6 bases between. CDR3 DNA: TGTGCCAGCAGTTCAGTGAATCAGCCCCAGCATTTT. Protein: CASSSVNQPQHF.